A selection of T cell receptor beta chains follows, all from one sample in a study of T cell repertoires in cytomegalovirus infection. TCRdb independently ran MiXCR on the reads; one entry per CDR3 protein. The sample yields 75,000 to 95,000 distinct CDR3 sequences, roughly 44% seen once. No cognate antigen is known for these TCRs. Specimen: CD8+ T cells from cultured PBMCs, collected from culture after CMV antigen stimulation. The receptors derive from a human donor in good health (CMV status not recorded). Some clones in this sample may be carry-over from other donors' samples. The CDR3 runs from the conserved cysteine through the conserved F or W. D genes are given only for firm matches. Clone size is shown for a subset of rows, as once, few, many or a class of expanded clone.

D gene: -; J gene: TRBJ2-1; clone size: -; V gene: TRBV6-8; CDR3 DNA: TGTGCCAGCAGTACCCAGGGGGGGGCCAATGAGCAGTTCTTC; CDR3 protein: CASSTQGGANEQFF
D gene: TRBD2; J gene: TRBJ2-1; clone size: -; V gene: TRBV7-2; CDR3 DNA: TGTGCCAGCAGCTTAGTACTAGCGGGAGCGAGTGACAATGAGCAGTTCTTC; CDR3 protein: CASSLVLAGASDNEQFF
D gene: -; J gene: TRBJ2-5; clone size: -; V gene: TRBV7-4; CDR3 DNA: TGTGCCAGCAGCTTAGGCAGGGGCGTGGGACAAGAGACCCAGTACTTC; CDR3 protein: CASSLGRGVGQETQYF
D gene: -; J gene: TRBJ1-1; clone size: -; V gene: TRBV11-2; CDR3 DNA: TGTGCCAGCAGCCTTTTTATCTCGGAACAAACGAACACTGAAGCTTTCTTT; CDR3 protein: CASSLFISEQTNTEAFF
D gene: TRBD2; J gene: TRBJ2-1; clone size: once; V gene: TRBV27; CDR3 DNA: TGTGCCAGCAGACCGCCTAGCGGGAGGGCCTCCTACAATGAGCAGTTCTTC; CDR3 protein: CASRPPSGRASYNEQFF
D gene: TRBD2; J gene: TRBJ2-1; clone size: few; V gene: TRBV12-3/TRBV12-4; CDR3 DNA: TGTGCCAGCAGGGGACTAGCGGGCTTCAATGAGCAGTTCTTC; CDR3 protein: CASRGLAGFNEQFF
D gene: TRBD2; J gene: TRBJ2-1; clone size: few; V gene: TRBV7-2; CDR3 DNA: TGTGCCAGCAGCTTAGTTAGCGGGAGAGGCTTTCACAATGAGCAGTTCTTC; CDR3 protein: CASSLVSGRGFHNEQFF
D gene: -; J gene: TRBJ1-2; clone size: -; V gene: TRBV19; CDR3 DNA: TGTGCCAGTAGTTGGGGCAGGCGACTGGATGGCTACACCTTC; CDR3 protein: CASSWGRRLDGYTF
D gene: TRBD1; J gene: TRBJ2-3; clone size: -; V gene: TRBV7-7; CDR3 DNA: TGTGCCAGCAGCCCAATACAGGGGTCCACAGATACGCAGTATTTT; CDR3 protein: CASSPIQGSTDTQYF
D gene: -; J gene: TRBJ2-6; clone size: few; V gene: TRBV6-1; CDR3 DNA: TGTGCCAGCAGTACCGGACAGTCGGGGGCCAACGTCCTGACTTTC; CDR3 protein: CASSTGQSGANVLTF
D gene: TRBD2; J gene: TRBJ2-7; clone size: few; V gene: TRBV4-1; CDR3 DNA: TGCGCCAGCAGCCAAGATGCCAGCGGCAGAGCGGGGGAGCAGTACTTC; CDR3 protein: CASSQDASGRAGEQYF